This T cell receptor (beta chain) was found in a study of blood T cell repertoires in COVID-19. Study background: Acute and convalescent COVID-19 specimens originated in the United States, Italy and Spain.

Germline-derived CDR1 and CDR2 are SNHLY and FYNNEI. The J segment lost 2 bases and the V segment lost 8 bases, leaving 9 bases of the junction unmatched. CDR3 length: 14 residues. Sequencing used immunoSEQ multiplex PCR; TCRdb keeps in-frame clones, though not all of them. The sample holds fewer than 300,000 clones; approximately 87% are singletons and the top ten take 2.3%. This chain uses TRBV2 with TRBJ2-7, with 7 bases that match TRBD2. This TCR was recovered from a woman aged 45-65 years with acute or convalescent COVID-19. Sequencing was performed on peripheral blood. CDR3 amino acids: CASVTSATTYEQYF. The CDR3, as DNA: TGTGCCAGCGTAACTAGCGCCACAACCTACGAGCAGTACTTC.